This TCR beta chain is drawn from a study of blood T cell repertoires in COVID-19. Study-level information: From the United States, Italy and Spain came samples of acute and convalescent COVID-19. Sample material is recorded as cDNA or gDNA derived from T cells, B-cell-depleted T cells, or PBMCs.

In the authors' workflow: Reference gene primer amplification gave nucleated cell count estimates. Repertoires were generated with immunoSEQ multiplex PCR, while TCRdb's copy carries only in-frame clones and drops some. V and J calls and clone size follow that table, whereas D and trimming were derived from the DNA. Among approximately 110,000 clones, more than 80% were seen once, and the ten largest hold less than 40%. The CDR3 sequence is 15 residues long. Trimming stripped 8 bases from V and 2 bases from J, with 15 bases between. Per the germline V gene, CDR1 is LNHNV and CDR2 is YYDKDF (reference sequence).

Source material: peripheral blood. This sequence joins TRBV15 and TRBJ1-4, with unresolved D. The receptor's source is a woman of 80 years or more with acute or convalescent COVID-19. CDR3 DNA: TGTGCCACCCAACGCGCGACACTCACTAATGAAAAACTGTTTTTT. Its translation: CATQRATLTNEKLFF.